These 24 T cell receptor beta chains originate from one sample sequenced in a study of T cell repertoires in cytomegalovirus infection. In TCRdb, the reads were re-called with MiXCR into one record per CDR3 protein. The table records 680,000 or so distinct CDR3 sequences, roughly 35% of them present only once. Sequenced: PBMCs. These receptor sequences come from a human donor in good health (CMV status not recorded). Some clones in this sample may be carry-over from other donors' samples.

This clonotype was seen ten or more times. The chain links TRBV11-2 to TRBJ2-7; possibly TRBD2 for D (6 bases). There are 15 residues in the CDR3. Germline V CDR1 and CDR2: SGHAT, FQNNGV. Trimming took off 2 bases at V and 4 bases at J, with 15 bases between the two ends. The CDR3 DNA follows: TGTGCCAGCAGCTTAAACCCGGGAGAAGGGTACGAGCAGTACTTC. This encodes CASSLNPGEGYEQYF.

V usage is TRBV2 and J usage is TRBJ1-5; TRBD1 aligns across 9 bases. CDR3 length: 16 residues. Looked up from germline, CDR1 is SNHLY and CDR2 is FYNNEI. J was trimmed by 4 bases and V by 0 bases; bases with no gene match: 4. CDR3 DNA sequence: TGTGCCAGCAGTGAAGCGGGACAGGGATTTAATCAGCCCCAGCATTTT. Protein product: CASSEAGQGFNQPQHF.

The chain combines TRBV5-3 with TRBJ2-5; 7 nucleotides align to TRBD2. TRBV5-3 is designated an ORF whose function remains uncertain. The CDR3 totals 13 residues. V trimming: 8 bases; J trimming: 2 bases; junction bases outside the gene matches: 6. CDR3 protein: CASSGAGQETQYF. CDR3 nucleotides: TGTGCCAGCAGCGGGGCAGGTCAAGAGACCCAGTACTTC.

The chain uses TRBV4-1 and TRBJ2-3; D uncertain. The V and J ends lost 1 base and 0 bases respectively, with 5 bases between them. Germline V gene sequence: CDR1 MGHRA, CDR2 YSYEKL. The CDR3 contains 14 residues. The CDR3 here is CASSQVGSTDTQYF. CDR3 in DNA: TGCGCCAGCAGCCAAGTTGGTAGCACAGATACGCAGTATTTT.

About this clonotype itself: A much larger clone lies a single base off, so this may be a read error. The rearrangement links TRBV7-2 to TRBJ2-7, with 7 bases lining up with TRBD2. Per the germline V gene, CDR1 is SGHTA and CDR2 is FQGNSA. The J segment lost 3 bases and the V segment lost 5 bases, leaving 7 bases of the junction unmatched. This CDR3 region has 14 residues. CDR3 amino acids: CASSVGPGGYEQYF. The CDR3 DNA sequence: TGTGCCAGCAGCGTGGGACCGGGAGGCTACGAGCAGTACTTC.

The V call is TRBV28, the J call TRBJ2-7; TRBD1 agrees at 11 bases. With V trimmed by 3 bases and J by 2 bases, 6 bases remained unmatched. This CDR3 spans 16 amino acids. Germline V gene sequence: CDR1 MDHEN, CDR2 SYDVKM. The CDR3 loop is CASSFNRGQGAYEQYF. Here the CDR3 DNA reads TGTGCCAGCAGTTTTAACCGGGGACAGGGGGCCTACGAGCAGTACTTC.

On this clonotype: This CDR3 is missing its conserved last phenylalanine or tryptophan, likely due to a read error. The genes are TRBV28 and TRBJ2-7, with D tentatively TRBD1 (6 bases). V gave up 6 bases and J gave up 0 bases, with 9 bases separating them. Looked up from germline, CDR1 is MDHEN and CDR2 is SYDVKM. CDR3 size: 13 residues. The CDR3 DNA is TGTGCCAGCAGGGGGGACAACTCCTACGAGCAGTACTTA. Protein: CASRGDNSYEQYL.

V gene TRBV24-1 combines with J gene TRBJ2-7; the match to TRBD1 covers 7 bases. CDR1 is KGHDR, CDR2 SFDVKD, per germline. The CDR3 totals 13 residues. The V and J ends lost 5 bases and 4 bases, in that order; junction bases with no gene match: 4. The CDR3 sequence: CATSAVGQYEQYF. The CDR3 DNA is TGTGCCACCAGTGCTGTGGGACAGTACGAGCAGTACTTC.

The V and J genes are TRBV9 and TRBJ1-4; weak D call: TRBD1 (6 bases). V was cut by 4 bases and J by 7 bases, with 17 bases left in between. From germline, CDR1 is SGDLS and CDR2 YYNGEE. The CDR3 is 15 residues long. The CDR3: CASSPSGGAGEKLFF. DNA for the CDR3: TGTGCCAGCAGCCCCAGTGGGGGGGCTGGTGAAAAACTGTTTTTT.

The count of this clonotype is one. The chain has TRBV28 and TRBJ1-1, with D perhaps TRBD1 (6 bases). In germline, CDR1 is MDHEN, CDR2 SYDVKM. The CDR3 totals 17 residues. V dropped 1 base and J dropped 4 bases, with 19 bases sitting between them. CDR3 amino acids: CASSLLARQALGTEAFF. For the CDR3, the DNA is TGTGCCAGCAGTTTATTGGCCCGACAGGCCCTTGGCACTGAAGCTTTCTTT.

The chain recombines TRBV5-1 with TRBJ2-1; D uncertain. The CDR3 contains 15 residues. Germline V gives CDR1 SGHRS, CDR2 YFSETQ. V dropped 3 bases and J dropped 6 bases, with 16 bases sitting between them. CDR3: CASSSTPPTPNEQFF. In nucleotides, the CDR3 is TGCGCCAGCAGCTCTACTCCGCCGACCCCCAATGAGCAGTTCTTC.

The V and J genes are TRBV19 and TRBJ1-4; tentatively, D is TRBD1 (5 bases). V was trimmed by 4 bases and J by 4 bases, leaving 10 bases between them. CDR1 is LNHDA and CDR2 is SQIVND in the germline V gene (reference sequence). The CDR3 extends over 14 amino acids. The CDR3 reads CASSTAGGNEKLFF. As DNA, the CDR3 is TGTGCCAGTAGTACCGCTGGGGGTAATGAAAAACTGTTTTTT.

The chain combines TRBV5-1 with TRBJ2-1, with TRBD2 as a possible D gene (5 bases). V was pared by 4 bases and J by 4 bases, with 15 bases between. Germline CDR1 and CDR2: SGHRS and YFSETQ. The CDR3 is made up of 15 amino acids. The CDR3 DNA follows: TGCGCCAGCAGCCCCCCGGGGTCCCATTACAATGAGCAGTTCTTC. Its protein product is CASSPPGSHYNEQFF.

In this sample, this clonotype turned up a few times. V is TRBV7-8 and J is TRBJ2-5; D gene uncertain. This CDR3 is built from 15 residues. CDR1 is SGHVS and CDR2 is FQNEAQ in the germline V gene. V lost 1 base and J 5 bases, leaving 14 bases between the germline ends. The CDR3 DNA sequence: TGTGCCAGCAGCTTAGAAGGCTACGGCCACGAGACCCAGTACTTC. Its protein product is CASSLEGYGHETQYF.

The table lists this clonotype with a few counts. The chain carries TRBV4-1 and TRBJ2-7, with D uncertain. V lost 1 base and J lost 2, with 9 bases in between. The CDR3 contains 14 residues. Germline V gene sequence: CDR1 MGHRA, CDR2 YSYEKL. The CDR3 here is CASSQVRAPYEQYF. The CDR3 nucleotides are TGCGCCAGCAGCCAAGTAAGAGCTCCCTACGAGCAGTACTTC.

This clonotype was observed at least ten times. The chain joins TRBV7-2 to TRBJ2-1; tentative D call: TRBD2 (6 bases). CDR1 and CDR2 (germline): SGHTA, FQGNSA. Between the trimmed V and J ends, which lost 5 bases and 5 bases, there was a span of 16 bases. The CDR3 is 15 amino acids. CDR3 amino acids: CASSPPNGRNNEQFF. In DNA form, the CDR3 reads TGTGCCAGCAGCCCCCCCAACGGGAGAAACAATGAGCAGTTCTTC.

In nucleotides, the CDR3 is TGCAGTGCAAGGACAGTTCTAGCCAAAAACATTCAGTACTTC. Its translation: CSARTVLAKNIQYF. V and J are TRBV20-1 and TRBJ2-4, with D maybe TRBD1 (6 bases). The V and J ends lost 6 bases and 0 bases respectively, with 12 bases between them. Per the germline V gene, CDR1 is DFQATT and CDR2 is SNEGSKA (reference sequence). This CDR3 has 14 amino acids.

This clonotype was observed at least ten times. The chain has TRBV7-2 and TRBJ1-1; maybe TRBD1 (6 bases). V was pared by 5 bases and J by 5 bases, with 21 bases between. This CDR3 contains 16 residues. CDR1 and CDR2 (germline): SGHTA, FQGNSA. The CDR3 region is CASSITPGGHGTEAFF. The CDR3 bases are TGTGCCAGCAGCATAACGCCCGGGGGGCATGGGACTGAAGCTTTCTTT.

A few counts support this clonotype. The V gene is TRBV7-2, the J gene TRBJ2-1, with TRBD2 identical over 8 bases. V lost 6 bases, J lost 4 bases, and 8 bases stayed unmatched. Germline assignment: CDR1 SGHTA and CDR2 FQGNSA. This CDR3 comprises 15 residues. The CDR3 spells CASSIREGRYNEQFF. The CDR3 region has the DNA TGTGCCAGCAGTATTCGGGAGGGCCGTTACAATGAGCAGTTCTTC.

The gene calls are TRBV29-1 and TRBJ1-2; D remains ambiguous. CDR3 size: 13 residues. Trimming removed 0 bases from V and 8 bases from J, with 13 bases in between. The germline V gene encodes CDR1 SQVTM and CDR2 ANQGSEA. In DNA, the CDR3 is TGCAGCGTTGAAGAAGATACGTTGGGCGGCTACACCTTC. This codes for CSVEEDTLGGYTF.

This clonotype has a count of ten or more. The genes are TRBV7-2 and TRBJ2-1; the D gene is possibly TRBD1 (5 bases). This CDR3 spans 15 amino acids. Deletions cut 5 bases from V and 8 bases from J, with 19 bases between. The germline V gene has CDR1 SGHTA and CDR2 FQGNSA. The CDR3 DNA reads as TGTGCCAGCAGCCTCACGATCCAGGGATCCGATGAGCAGTTCTTC. This encodes CASSLTIQGSDEQFF.

In the case of this clonotype: One junction end disagrees with the germline gene, perhaps due to a read error. The chain combines TRBV28 with TRBJ1-4, with 9 bases matching TRBD1. This CDR3 region has 16 residues. Germline V gene sequence: CDR1 MDHEN, CDR2 SYDVKM. The CDR3 loop is CASSNPPGTGIEKMFF. For the CDR3, the DNA is TGTGCCAGCAGTAACCCCCCCGGGACAGGGATTGAAAAAATGTTTTTT.

The V call is TRBV24-1, the J call TRBJ1-4; D possibly corresponds to TRBD1 (6 bases). Trimming removed 5 bases at V and 6 bases at J, with 9 bases between. The CDR3 covers 13 residues. Germline V CDR1 and CDR2: KGHDR, SFDVKD. CDR3 sequence (DNA): TGTGCCACCAGTGGGACAGTCGATGAAAAACTGTTTTTT. Translating gives CATSGTVDEKLFF.

The V gene is TRBV9, the J gene TRBJ1-3; D gene unclear. CDR3 length: 15 residues. Germline V gene data show CDR1 as SGDLS and CDR2 as YYNGEE. The ends were cut back, 5 bases at V and 4 bases at J, with 16 bases in the middle. The CDR3 here is CASSVGPLGGNTIYF. CDR3 nucleotides: TGTGCCAGCAGTGTGGGTCCCCTGGGCGGAAACACCATATATTTT.